The 30 T cell receptor beta chains below come from one sample, sequenced in a study of T cells in Graves' hyperthyroidism and ophthalmopathy. RNA transcripts yielded amplified TCR beta CDR3 regions. An initial round of RT-PCR targeting the TCR CDR3 relied on the HTBI primer set. In TCRdb, the multiplex PCR reads were re-called with MiXCR into one record per CDR3 protein. The sample lists roughly 290,000 distinct CDR3 sequences; over 15% were seen once. Specimen: blood. These receptors originate from a woman aged 55 to 70 with Graves' ophthalmopathy.

The table lists this clonotype with a few counts. The DNA for the CDR3 is TGTGCCAGCAGCTCCCTGGGACAGGTTTTTCCAGAGACCCAGTACTTC. This codes for CASSSLGQVFPETQYF. The chain couples TRBV5-4 to TRBJ2-5; 8 bases fit TRBD1. Germline V lookup: CDR1 SGHNT, CDR2 YYREEE (reference sequence). CDR3 length: 16 residues. V shed 3 bases, J shed 4 bases, and the junction held 11 bases outside the gene matches.

In this sample, this clonotype turned up a few times. The J gene is TRBJ2-3, the V gene TRBV5-1; maybe TRBD2 (6 bases). This CDR3 region has 16 residues. The germline CDR1 and CDR2 sequences are SGHRS and YFSETQ. V gave up 3 bases and J gave up 5 bases, with 19 bases separating them. The CDR3 here is CASSSGGSGNLDTQYF. The CDR3 nucleotides are TGCGCCAGCAGCTCCGGGGGTTCAGGGAATTTAGATACGCAGTATTTT.

This clonotype has only a few counts. The chain recombines TRBV5-6 with TRBJ1-5; D remains unclear. The V gene lost 4 bases and the J gene lost 0 bases, with 11 bases spanning the gap. Germline V gene data show CDR1 as SGHDT and CDR2 as YYEEEE. The CDR3 sequence is 15 residues long. The CDR3 bases are TGTGCCAGCAGCGATGGGCCGATTAGCAATCAGCCCCAGCATTTT. It is translated as CASSDGPISNQPQHF.

This chain links TRBV7-6 with TRBJ2-7; D unresolved. V was shortened by 1 base and J by 3 bases, with 13 bases between the two germline ends. Germline CDR1 reads SGHVS; CDR2 reads FNYEAQ. The CDR3 covers 15 residues. CDR3 in amino acids: CASSLEGQVSYEQYF. CDR3 sequence (DNA): TGTGCCAGCAGCTTAGAGGGTCAGGTGAGCTACGAGCAGTACTTC.

This clonotype has a count of ten or more. The gene calls are TRBV15 and TRBJ1-6, with D uncertain. CDR3 length: 14 residues. Germline values: CDR1 LNHNV, CDR2 YYDKDF (reference sequence). V was cut by 0 bases and J by 8 bases, with 8 bases left in between. The CDR3 region has the DNA TGTGCCACCAGCAGAGAAAGTGGTCATTCACCCCTCCACTTT. Encoded protein: CATSRESGHSPLHF.

The sample holds many counts of this clonotype. The chain employs TRBV29-1 and TRBJ2-7, with unresolved D. There are 13 residues in the CDR3. Germline V CDR1 and CDR2: SQVTM, ANQGSEA. V lost 7 bases, J lost 0 bases, and 13 bases lay in between. The CDR3 region is CSAADWSSYEQYF. The CDR3 nucleotides are TGCAGCGCAGCCGACTGGAGCTCCTACGAGCAGTACTTC.

At least ten counts were recorded for this clonotype. This sequence joins TRBV13 and TRBJ1-2; D uncertain. The germline V gene has CDR1 PRHDT and CDR2 FYEKMQ (reference sequence). This CDR3 spans 14 amino acids. With 2 bases removed from V and 0 bases from J, the gap between germline ends came to 7 bases. CDR3 in DNA: TGTGCCAGCAGCTTATACGGAACTAACTATGGCTACACCTTC. As protein: CASSLYGTNYGYTF.

In its sample, this clonotype was seen many times. The chain is built from TRBV29-1 and TRBJ2-2; 12 bases line up with TRBD2. CDR3 length: 15 residues. Germline CDR1 SQVTM, CDR2 ANQGSEA. Germline trimming cut 6 bases from V and 7 bases from J; bases unmatched to any gene: 9. The CDR3 loop reads CSVRLAGARNGELFF. The CDR3 DNA is TGCAGCGTCCGACTAGCGGGAGCGCGAAACGGGGAGCTGTTTTTT.

At least ten counts were recorded for this clonotype. The rearrangement uses TRBV7-6 and TRBJ1-4; unclear D gene. V was pared by 5 bases and J by 7 bases, with 17 bases between. The V gene's germline CDR1 is SGHVS and CDR2 FNYEAQ. The CDR3 is 15 residues long. This chain's CDR3 is CASSPGPRLGEKLFF. The CDR3 bases are TGTGCCAGCAGCCCCGGGCCACGCTTGGGTGAAAAACTGTTTTTT.

This clonotype has only one observation. The chain recombines TRBV7-6 with TRBJ1-1; the D gene is possibly TRBD1 (5 bases). This CDR3 is built from 13 residues. With 2 bases removed from V and 6 bases from J, the gap between germline ends came to 10 bases. In germline, CDR1 is SGHVS, CDR2 FNYEAQ. CDR3 coding DNA: TGTGCCAGCAGCTTATCCAGGGTGGCTGAAGCTTTCTTT. As protein: CASSLSRVAEAFF.

This clonotype was recorded a few times. This sequence joins TRBV6-6 and TRBJ2-7; 9 bases match TRBD2. Trimming took 4 bases from V and 0 from J; bases not matched to a gene: 4. CDR3 size: 15 residues. Germline assignment: CDR1 MNHNY and CDR2 SVGAGI (reference sequence). CDR3 loop: CASSSNSGSSYEQYF. The CDR3, as DNA: TGTGCCAGCAGTTCCAATAGCGGGAGCTCCTACGAGCAGTACTTC.

The CDR3 region has the DNA TGCAGTGCTATGGGGTGGGCAGAATATGTTACCTTC. Protein sequence: CSAMGWAEYVTF. V gene TRBV20-1 combines with J gene TRBJ1-2; D remains unclear. Germline V gene lookup returns CDR1 DFQATT and CDR2 SNEGSKA (reference sequence). V lost 4 bases to trimming and J lost 14 bases, with 20 bases between them. CDR3 length equals 12 residues.

The chain combines TRBV6-1 with TRBJ1-3; D gene uncertain. Trimming shortened V by 6 bases and J by 4 bases, and 13 bases separated the two germline ends. The CDR3 totals 14 residues. The germline V gene encodes CDR1 MNHNS and CDR2 SASEGT. CDR3 loop: CASRRGGLGNTIYF. The CDR3 bases are TGTGCCAGCAGGCGGGGAGGCCTCGGAAACACCATATATTTT.

This clonotype was picked up many times. The chain uses TRBV20-1 and TRBJ2-4; the D is unclear. Trimming stripped 1 base from V and 8 bases from J, with 12 bases between. The CDR3 is 13 amino acids. Germline loops: CDR1 DFQATT, CDR2 SNEGSKA (reference sequence). The CDR3 nucleotides read TGCAGTGCTAGAGTTTGGCAGGCGGACATTCAGTACTTC. This gives the protein CSARVWQADIQYF.

Here the CDR3 reads CASSKTTRTQYF. CDR3 DNA: TGTGCCAGCAGTAAAACGACCCGGACCCAGTACTTC. V is TRBV6-1 and J is TRBJ2-5; D gene ambiguous. From germline, CDR1 is MNHNS and CDR2 SASEGT. V lost 5 bases and J 7 bases, leaving 11 bases between the germline ends. This CDR3 has 12 amino acids.

The chain has TRBV20-1 and TRBJ2-7, with 12 nucleotides matching TRBD2. CDR1 is DFQATT and CDR2 is SNEGSKA in the germline V gene (reference sequence). The CDR3 runs 15 residues. Trimming removed 3 bases from V and 4 bases from J; junction bases left unmatched: 7. CDR3: CSASKASGRGYEQYF. For the CDR3, the DNA is TGCAGTGCTAGTAAGGCTAGCGGGAGGGGGTACGAGCAGTACTTC.

In its sample, this clonotype was seen many times. The J gene is TRBJ2-1, the V gene TRBV20-1, with 10 bases matching TRBD1. CDR3 length equals 14 residues. Unmatched junction bases numbered 8, after V lost 3 bases and J lost 9 bases. Germline assignment: CDR1 DFQATT and CDR2 SNEGSKA (reference sequence). The CDR3, as DNA: TGCAGTGCTAGTATGGGACAGGGGACGGCTGAGCAGTTCTTC. This sequence encodes CSASMGQGTAEQFF.

This clonotype turned up a few times. The conserved final phenylalanine or tryptophan is absent from the CDR3, which likely points to a read error. The CDR3 here is CASIRDTVNTEAFS. The CDR3 DNA sequence: TGTGCCAGCATTAGGGACACCGTGAACACTGAAGCTTTCTCT. The V and J genes are TRBV2 and TRBJ1-1, with a tentative D call TRBD1 (6 bases). The ends were cut back, 7 bases at V and 0 bases at J, with 12 bases in the middle. CDR3 length: 14 residues. The germline CDR1 and CDR2 sequences are SNHLY and FYNNEI.

The sample holds many counts of this clonotype. CDR3 DNA: TGCAGTGCAATGGGACAGGCGAACACCGGGGAGCTGTTTTTT. It specifies CSAMGQANTGELFF. This chain joins TRBV20-1 and TRBJ2-2; 8 bases align to TRBD1. There are 14 residues in the CDR3. Germline-derived CDR1 and CDR2 are DFQATT and SNEGSKA (reference sequence). Trimming cost V 6 bases and J 0 bases; bases outside gene matches: 3.

This clonotype came up many times. The CDR3 region is CASSLASALIGGPTDTQYF. The CDR3 DNA sequence: TGTGCCAGCAGTTTAGCGTCGGCGCTAATTGGGGGCCCCACAGATACGCAGTATTTT. V is TRBV12-3 or TRBV12-4 and J is TRBJ2-3; weak D call: TRBD1 (6 bases). This CDR3 comprises 19 residues. The ends were cut back, 0 bases at V and 2 bases at J, with 21 bases in the middle.

This clonotype has ten or more counts. The CDR3 region has the DNA TGTGCCAGCAGGGAGACAGAGATGAACACTGAAGCTTTCTTT. Its translation: CASRETEMNTEAFF. The chain is built from TRBV2 and TRBJ1-1; a weak D match, TRBD1 (5 bases). CDR1 is SNHLY and CDR2 is FYNNEI in the germline V gene. CDR3 length equals 14 residues. The V end was cut by 6 bases, the J end by 0 bases, with 11 bases between. The variable domain in full, completed from reference TRBV2 and TRBJ1-1, reads EPEVTQTPSHQVTQMGQEVILRCVPISNHLYFYWYRQILGQKVEFLVSFYNNEISEKSEIFDDQFSVERPDGSNFTLKIRSTKLEDSAMYFCASRETEMNTEAFFGQGTRLTVV.

This clonotype was observed many times. The rearrangement uses TRBV6-5 and TRBJ2-7, with 8 bases that match TRBD1. CDR3 length: 15 amino acids. The V segment lost 0 bases and the J segment 3 bases; nucleotides outside the gene matches: 4. Germline V gene lookup returns CDR1 MNHEY and CDR2 SVGAGI. The CDR3 here is CASSYSGTGLYEQYF. The CDR3 DNA reads TGTGCCAGCAGTTACTCCGGGACAGGCCTCTACGAGCAGTACTTC.

Turning to this clonotype: Relative to the germline gene, one junction end is altered; a read error may explain this. The chain has TRBV5-1 and TRBJ2-7, with TRBD2 identical over 8 bases. The CDR3 spans 15 residues. The germline V gene has CDR1 SGHRS and CDR2 YFSETQ. The CDR3 nucleotides are TGTGCCAGCAGCGTCCGGGGGGGGGGCGGGAACGAGCAGTACTTC. This encodes CASSVRGGGGNEQYF.

This clonotype has at least ten counts. This chain connects TRBV7-9 to TRBJ2-3; 12 bases match TRBD1. V shed 5 bases, J shed 2 bases, and the junction held 5 bases outside the gene matches. The germline CDR1 and CDR2 sequences are SEHNR and FQNEAQ (reference sequence). The CDR3 runs 16 residues. This CDR3 is CASSPGQGAITDTQYF. The DNA for the CDR3 is TGTGCCAGCAGCCCGGGACAGGGGGCGATCACAGATACGCAGTATTTT. The full variable domain, its missing parts supplied by reference TRBV7-9 and TRBJ2-3, is DTGVSQNPRHKITKRGQNVTFRCDPISEHNRLYWYRQTLGQGPEFLTYFQNEAQLEKSRLLSDRFSAERPKGSFSTLEIQRTEQGDSAMYLCASSPGQGAITDTQYFGPGTRLTVL.

The rearrangement joins TRBV19 to TRBJ1-4; no firm D call. This CDR3 region has 14 residues. Looked up from germline, CDR1 is LNHDA and CDR2 is SQIVND (reference sequence). The germline V and J ends were trimmed by 3 bases and 8 bases, with 13 bases remaining between them. The CDR3 sequence: CASSIIERGEKLFF. CDR3 DNA: TGTGCCAGTAGTATCATCGAACGGGGAGAAAAACTGTTTTTT. Full variable domain (missing parts from reference TRBV19 and TRBJ1-4): DGGITQSPKYLFRKEGQNVTLSCEQNLNHDAMYWYRQDPGQGLRLIYYSQIVNDFQKGDIAEGYSVSREKKESFPLTVTSAQKNPTAFYLCASSIIERGEKLFFGSGTQLSVL.

V and J are TRBV14 and TRBJ2-2; D uncertain. Germline V lookup: CDR1 SGHDN, CDR2 FVKESK. V shed 1 base and J shed 3 bases, with 18 bases lying between them. The CDR3 extends over 18 amino acids. The CDR3 DNA follows: TGTGCCAGCAGCCAAGCGGGCCCCCCTCGGGTAGACACCGGGGAGCTGTTTTTT. Encoded protein: CASSQAGPPRVDTGELFF.

This clonotype was counted many times. The chain is built from TRBV12-3 or TRBV12-4 and TRBJ2-5; 7 positions agree with TRBD2. J gave up 5 bases and V 5 bases, and 8 bases lay outside the gene matches. This CDR3 has 14 amino acids. This chain's CDR3 is CASSPGLVVETQYF. The CDR3 DNA follows: TGTGCCAGCAGTCCCGGACTAGTAGTCGAGACCCAGTACTTC.

This clonotype was seen repeatedly, ten times or more. V usage is TRBV12-3 or TRBV12-4 and J usage is TRBJ2-7; tentative D call: TRBD2 (5 bases). CDR3 length: 12 residues. Trimming removed 8 bases from V and 6 bases from J, with 14 bases in between. CDR3 bases: TGTGCCAGCTCGGGGAAAGTTCTCGAGCAGTACTTC. Protein product: CASSGKVLEQYF.

Comment on this clonotype: This may be a read error: a much more frequent sequence differs by one nucleotide. The genes are TRBV28 and TRBJ2-2; tentatively, D is TRBD1 (6 bases). The CDR3 consists of 17 residues. The germline V and J ends were trimmed by 1 base and 5 bases, with 17 bases remaining between them. Germline CDR1 reads MDHEN; CDR2 reads SYDVKM. The CDR3 here is CASSLSLQGRSTGELFF. The CDR3 DNA is TGTGCCAGCAGTTTATCCCTACAGGGACGGAGTACCGGGGAGCTGTTTTTT.

The chain carries TRBV25-1 and TRBJ1-1, with TRBD1 matching 11 bases. J lost 6 bases, V lost 6 bases, and 3 bases had no gene match. The CDR3 covers 13 residues. Germline CDR1 and CDR2: MGHDK and SYGVNS. DNA for the CDR3: TGTGCCAGCAGGAGGGGACAGGGGGCTGAAGCTTTCTTT. Translating gives CASRRGQGAEAFF.